This T cell receptor beta chain was profiled in a study of T cells in Graves' hyperthyroidism and ophthalmopathy. Study results and limitations: Model predictions of ophthalmopathy came a median approximately 6.2 months before onset.

From RNA transcripts, TCR beta CDR3 regions were amplified. A first-round RT-PCR of the TCR CDR3 used the HTBI primer set. Via MiXCR, TCRdb re-called the multiplex PCR reads, giving one row per CDR3 protein. The sample has approximately 100,000 distinct CDR3 sequences; roughly 40% are singletons. Of note for this clonotype: No antigen is known for it.

Trimming took 6 bases from V and 3 from J; bases not matched to a gene: 2. Germline V gene sequence: CDR1 SNHLY, CDR2 FYNNEI. This CDR3 region has 14 residues. Participants, patients aged 18 to 65, had newly diagnosed hyperthyroidism with a duration under 2 months. The study left out patients who had uncontrolled infection, other autoimmune disease, pregnancy or lactation. Diagnoses rested on clinical symptoms, serum thyroxine and TRAb, thyroid ultrasound and orbital computed tomography. This sequence joins TRBV2 and TRBJ2-7, with TRBD2 matching over 13 bases. The TCR comes from a woman in her thirties with Graves' hyperthyroidism. Sample: peripheral blood or thyroid tissue (not recorded which). The CDR3 here is CASRGLAGFYEQYF. The DNA of the CDR3 is TGTGCCAGCAGGGGACTAGCGGGGTTCTACGAGCAGTACTTC.